These 25 T cell receptor beta chains originate from one sample sequenced in a study of technical replicates of blood from a handful of donors. The method was immunoSEQ multiplex PCR; TCRdb's version includes in-frame clones alone and lacks a portion of them. The sample has about 14,000 clones, approximately 80% seen once. Sequencing used PBMCs. These receptors originate from a human donor in good health.

The chain links TRBV5-6 to TRBJ2-1, with 10 bases identical to TRBD2. CDR3 size: 17 residues. Germline V lookup: CDR1 SGHDT, CDR2 YYEEEE. Trimming at V came to 4 bases and at J to 3 bases, leaving 10 bases not matched to a gene. CDR3 amino acids: CASSIANSGRRYNEQFF. DNA of the CDR3: TGTGCCAGCAGCATAGCCAATAGCGGGAGGCGCTACAATGAGCAGTTCTTC.

The chain's CDR3 is CASSPRLAGAYNEQFF. The CDR3, as DNA: TGTGCCAGCTCACCACGACTAGCGGGAGCCTACAATGAGCAGTTCTTC. J is TRBJ2-1 and V is TRBV18, with 12 nucleotides matching TRBD2. The length of the CDR3 is 16 residues. V trimming: 1 base; J trimming: 2 bases; junction bases outside the gene matches: 0. Per germline, CDR1 KGHSH and CDR2 LQKENI.

J is TRBJ2-3 and V is TRBV14; D gene uncertain. Germline loops: CDR1 SGHDN, CDR2 FVKESK. This CDR3 spans 15 amino acids. V lost 1 base to trimming and J lost 5 bases, with 13 bases between them. CDR3 in amino acids: CASSQVWAGEDTQYF. DNA for the CDR3: TGTGCCAGCAGCCAAGTTTGGGCAGGCGAAGATACGCAGTATTTT.

The chain carries TRBV5-1 and TRBJ1-2, with 7 bases aligning to TRBD1. Germline loops: CDR1 SGHRS, CDR2 YFSETQ. The J segment lost 2 bases and the V segment lost 0 bases, leaving 4 bases of the junction unmatched. This CDR3 has 15 amino acids. As DNA, the CDR3 is TGCGCCAGCAGCTTGGGAGGGACAGAAAACTATGGCTACACCTTC. This codes for CASSLGGTENYGYTF.

This clone was recorded a few times. The V gene is TRBV5-1, the J gene TRBJ2-7, with 7 bases lining up with TRBD1. CDR3 size: 13 residues. Germline values: CDR1 SGHRS, CDR2 YFSETQ. Germline trimming cut 0 bases from V and 7 bases from J; bases unmatched to any gene: 4. This CDR3 is CASSLDRGGEQYF. DNA of the CDR3: TGCGCCAGCAGCTTGGACAGGGGCGGGGAGCAGTACTTC.

The chain has TRBV12-5 and TRBJ2-1; 12 bases map to TRBD2. CDR3 length: 18 amino acids. With 4 bases clipped from V and 4 bases from J, the junction kept 11 bases outside the gene matches. Per the germline V gene, CDR1 is LGHNT and CDR2 is FRNRAP. This CDR3 is CASGSLRLAGVLYNEQFF. The CDR3 nucleotides are TGTGCTAGTGGTTCACTCCGACTAGCGGGAGTCTTGTACAATGAGCAGTTCTTC.

This clone was detected a few times. The chain has TRBV7-2 and TRBJ1-1, with 9 bases identical to TRBD1. The CDR3 is 14 residues long. The V gene end was trimmed by 4 bases and the J gene end by 5 bases; junction bases not matched to a gene: 5. The germline V gene has CDR1 SGHTA and CDR2 FQGNSA. The CDR3 bases are TGTGCCAGCAGCTCACAGGGGGCGGTAACTGAAGCTTTCTTT. Translating it yields CASSSQGAVTEAFF.

This chain links TRBV6-5 with TRBJ1-1, with D perhaps TRBD1 (5 bases). With 2 bases removed from V and 0 bases from J, the gap between germline ends came to 7 bases. Germline V CDR1 and CDR2: MNHEY, SVGAGI. This CDR3 has 14 amino acids. The CDR3 is CASSYAGMNTEAFF. The CDR3 nucleotides are TGTGCCAGCAGTTACGCAGGGATGAACACTGAAGCTTTCTTT.

This clone was counted a few times. The chain carries TRBV9 and TRBJ2-1, with 7 bases aligning to TRBD2. V lost 2 bases and J lost 3; bases outside the gene matches: 5. This CDR3 is 15 amino acids long. Germline V CDR1 and CDR2: SGDLS, YYNGEE. This CDR3 reads CASSVLSSGYNEQFF. CDR3 in DNA: TGTGCCAGCAGCGTCCTCTCTAGCGGCTACAATGAGCAGTTCTTC.

V is TRBV30 and J is TRBJ1-2; 7 bases are a match to TRBD1. Germline CDR1 and CDR2: GTSNPN and SVGIG (reference sequence). The V segment lost 3 bases and the J segment 3 bases; nucleotides outside the gene matches: 4. The CDR3 sequence is 13 residues long. CDR3 nucleotide sequence: TGTGCCTGGAGCCCCAGGGGGGACTATGGCTACACCTTC. Encoded protein: CAWSPRGDYGYTF.

This clone was found once. This rearrangement joins TRBV4-1 to TRBJ2-7; 9 nucleotides line up with TRBD1. This CDR3 region has 14 residues. Looked up from germline, CDR1 is MGHRA and CDR2 is YSYEKL. The V segment lost 3 bases and the J segment 3 bases; nucleotides outside the gene matches: 3. In DNA, the CDR3 is TGCGCCAGCAGCCACCAGACAGGGGGCTACGAGCAGTACTTC. Translation gives CASSHQTGGYEQYF.

This chain joins TRBV29-1 and TRBJ2-1; no clear D gene. V dropped 6 bases and J dropped 12 bases, with 18 bases sitting between them. This CDR3 region has 12 residues. Germline V lookup: CDR1 SQVTM, CDR2 ANQGSEA. The CDR3 loop reads CSVDTSALRQFF. CDR3 bases: TGCAGCGTCGACACAAGTGCCCTTAGGCAGTTCTTC.

The J gene is TRBJ2-3, the V gene TRBV30; tentative D call: TRBD1 (5 bases). V shed 0 bases and J shed 4 bases, with 8 bases lying between them. The CDR3 is made up of 13 amino acids. Germline V gives CDR1 GTSNPN, CDR2 SVGIG (reference sequence). CDR3 residues: CAWSVMGPDTQYF. Written as DNA, the CDR3 is TGTGCCTGGAGTGTAATGGGGCCAGATACGCAGTATTTT.

The rearrangement joins TRBV19 to TRBJ2-7; a weak D match, TRBD1 (5 bases). Germline V gene sequence: CDR1 LNHDA, CDR2 SQIVND (reference sequence). The CDR3 contains 11 residues. Trimming removed 7 bases at V and 3 bases at J, with 7 bases between. As DNA, the CDR3 is TGTGCCAGTACAGGGCACTACGAGCAGTACTTC. This codes for CASTGHYEQYF.

The J gene is TRBJ2-1, the V gene TRBV6-6; D is perhaps TRBD2 (6 bases). The length of the CDR3 is 12 residues. The germline CDR1 and CDR2 sequences are MNHNY and SVGAGI (reference sequence). In DNA form, the CDR3 reads TGTGCAGAAGGGCGGGATCGGGATGAGCAGTTCTTC. Protein: CAEGRDRDEQFF.

J is TRBJ2-6 and V is TRBV7-8; 7 nucleotides align to TRBD2. Germline assignment: CDR1 SGHVS and CDR2 FQNEAQ. The CDR3 sequence is 16 residues long. The J segment lost 2 bases and the V segment lost 1 base, leaving 2 bases of the junction unmatched. DNA of the CDR3: TGTGCCAGCAGCTTAGAGGCGGGAGCTGGGGCCAACGTCCTGACTTTC. Encoded protein: CASSLEAGAGANVLTF.

This clone was observed a few times. The chain is built from TRBV5-6 and TRBJ2-4; no clear D gene. V shed 4 bases and J shed 6 bases, with 14 bases lying between them. The germline V gene has CDR1 SGHDT and CDR2 YYEEEE. The CDR3 loop spans 14 amino acids. CDR3 in DNA: TGTGCCAGCAGCCCCGCCGGCGGCGGAAACATTCAGTACTTC. It specifies CASSPAGGGNIQYF.

This clone came up a few times. The J gene is TRBJ2-7, the V gene TRBV18; D gene ambiguous. Germline assignment: CDR1 KGHSH and CDR2 LQKENI. V dropped 8 bases and J dropped 5 bases, with 13 bases sitting between them. The CDR3 runs to 12 residues. CDR3 nucleotides: TGTGCCAGCAGCTTACCTGAGCACGAGCAGTACTTC. Its translation: CASSLPEHEQYF.

V is TRBV7-9 and J is TRBJ2-1; tentative D call: TRBD2 (5 bases). The CDR3 is 14 amino acids. Trimming removed 1 base at V and 8 bases at J, with 12 bases between. CDR1 is SEHNR and CDR2 is FQNEAQ in the germline V gene (reference sequence). CDR3 coding DNA: TGTGCCAGCAGCTTAGAGGCGGGCCGGGATGAGCAGTTCTTC. Residues: CASSLEAGRDEQFF.

This CDR3 is CASSLLLAGGLYEQYF. The CDR3 nucleotides are TGTGCCAGCAGTTTGTTACTAGCGGGAGGGCTGTACGAGCAGTACTTC. The chain combines TRBV28 with TRBJ2-7; 13 bases agree with TRBD2. The ends lost 3 bases at V and 4 bases at J; junction bases unmatched: 6. The CDR3 spans 16 residues. Germline CDR1 is MDHEN and CDR2 is SYDVKM. The whole variable domain, remainder taken from reference TRBV28 and TRBJ2-7, is DVKVTQSSRYLVKRTGEKVFLECVQDMDHENMFWYRQDPGLGLRLIYFSYDVKMKEKGDIPEGYSVSREKKERFSLILESASTNQTSMYLCASSLLLAGGLYEQYFGPGTRLTVT.

This rearrangement joins TRBV10-2 to TRBJ2-7; the match to TRBD1 covers 9 bases. The V segment lost 1 base and the J segment 3 bases; nucleotides outside the gene matches: 4. Germline CDR1 WSHSY, CDR2 SAAADI. The CDR3 is made up of 15 amino acids. The CDR3 region has the DNA TGCGCCAGCAGTGAGTACAGGGGGCCGGGCTACGAGCAGTACTTC. As protein: CASSEYRGPGYEQYF.

This clone was seen once. V and J are TRBV7-6 and TRBJ2-7, with D maybe TRBD2 (5 bases). In germline, CDR1 is SGHVS, CDR2 FNYEAQ. V was pared by 2 bases and J by 12 bases, with 17 bases between. The CDR3 consists of 13 residues. The CDR3 sequence is CASSLRLSGRWYF. Here the CDR3 DNA reads TGTGCCAGCAGCTTAAGACTATCAGGTCGGTGGTACTTC.

The gene calls are TRBV7-9 and TRBJ2-1; 8 bases agree with TRBD1. The CDR3 covers 14 residues. Germline CDR1 SEHNR, CDR2 FQNEAQ (reference sequence). The ends lost 3 bases at V and 10 bases at J; junction bases unmatched: 8. The CDR3 loop is CASSFGQGIEEQFF. The CDR3 region has the DNA TGTGCCAGCAGCTTCGGACAGGGTATAGAGGAGCAGTTCTTC. The full variable domain, in which reference TRBV7-9 and TRBJ2-1 provide the parts outside the CDR3, is DTGVSQNPRHKITKRGQNVTFRCDPISEHNRLYWYRQTLGQGPEFLTYFQNEAQLEKSRLLSDRFSAERPKGSFSTLEIQRTEQGDSAMYLCASSFGQGIEEQFFGPGTRLTVL.

The chain's CDR3 is CASSKAGQNTGELFF. The DNA of the CDR3 is TGTGCCAGCAGCAAGGCGGGGCAGAACACCGGGGAGCTGTTTTTT. The chain employs TRBV11-3 and TRBJ2-2, with D possibly matching TRBD2 (6 bases). Trimming left V 5 bases short and J 1 base short, with 11 bases between. Germline CDR1 and CDR2: SGHNT and YENEEA. The CDR3 has 15 residues.

The chain has TRBV4-1 and TRBJ2-3; 9 nucleotides align to TRBD2. V shed 1 base, J shed 0 bases, and the junction held 5 bases outside the gene matches. CDR1 and CDR2 (germline): MGHRA, YSYEKL. The CDR3 extends over 17 amino acids. The CDR3 nucleotides read TGCGCCAGCAGCCAAGTATACACTAGCGGGAGCACAGATACGCAGTATTTT. Translated: CASSQVYTSGSTDTQYF.